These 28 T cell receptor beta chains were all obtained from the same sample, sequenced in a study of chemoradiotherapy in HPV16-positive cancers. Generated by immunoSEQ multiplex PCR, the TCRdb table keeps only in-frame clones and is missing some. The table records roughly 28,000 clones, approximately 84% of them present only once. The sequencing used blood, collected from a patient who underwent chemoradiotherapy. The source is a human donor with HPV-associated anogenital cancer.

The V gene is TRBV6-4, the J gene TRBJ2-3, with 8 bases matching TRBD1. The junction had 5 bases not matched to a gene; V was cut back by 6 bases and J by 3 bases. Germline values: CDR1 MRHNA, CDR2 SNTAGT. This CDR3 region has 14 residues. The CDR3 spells CASSPDRATDTQYF. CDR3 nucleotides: TGTGCCAGCAGCCCGGACAGGGCAACAGATACGCAGTATTTT.

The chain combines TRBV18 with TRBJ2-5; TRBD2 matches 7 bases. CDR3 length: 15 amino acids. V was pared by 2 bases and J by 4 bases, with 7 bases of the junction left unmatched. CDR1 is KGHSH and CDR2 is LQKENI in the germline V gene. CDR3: CASSPDSGGGETQYF. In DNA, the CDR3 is TGTGCCAGCTCACCAGATTCGGGGGGTGGAGAGACCCAGTACTTC.

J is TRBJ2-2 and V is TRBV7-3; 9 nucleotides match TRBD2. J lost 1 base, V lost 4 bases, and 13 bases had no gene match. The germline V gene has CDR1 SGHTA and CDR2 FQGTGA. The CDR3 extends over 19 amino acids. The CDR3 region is CASSSQGLANLMNTGELFF. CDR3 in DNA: TGTGCCAGCAGCTCCCAGGGACTAGCAAACCTAATGAACACCGGGGAGCTGTTTTTT.

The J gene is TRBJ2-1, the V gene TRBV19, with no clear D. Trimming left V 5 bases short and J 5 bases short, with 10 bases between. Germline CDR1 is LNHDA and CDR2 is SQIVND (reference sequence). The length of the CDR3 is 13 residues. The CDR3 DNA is TGTGCCAGTAGTCGGATCCTCGACAATGAGCAGTTCTTC. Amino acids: CASSRILDNEQFF.

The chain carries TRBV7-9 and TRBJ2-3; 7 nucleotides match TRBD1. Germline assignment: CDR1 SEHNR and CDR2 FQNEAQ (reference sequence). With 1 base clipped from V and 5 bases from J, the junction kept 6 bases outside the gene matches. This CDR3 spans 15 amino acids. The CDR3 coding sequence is TGTGCCAGCAGCTTAGGGACAGGAAACAAAGATACGCAGTATTTT. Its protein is CASSLGTGNKDTQYF.

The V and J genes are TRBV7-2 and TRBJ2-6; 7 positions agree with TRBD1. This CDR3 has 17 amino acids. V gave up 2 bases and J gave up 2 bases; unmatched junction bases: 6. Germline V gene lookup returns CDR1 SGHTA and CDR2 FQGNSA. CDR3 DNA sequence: TGTGCCAGCAGCTTAACGAGACAGGGTACTGGGGCCAACGTCCTGACTTTC. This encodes CASSLTRQGTGANVLTF. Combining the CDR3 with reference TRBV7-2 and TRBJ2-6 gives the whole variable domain GAGVSQSPSNKVTEKGKDVELRCDPISGHTALYWYRQSLGQGLEFLIYFQGNSAPDKSGLPSDRFSAERTGGSVSTLTIQRTQQEDSAVYLCASSLTRQGTGANVLTFGAGSRLTVL.

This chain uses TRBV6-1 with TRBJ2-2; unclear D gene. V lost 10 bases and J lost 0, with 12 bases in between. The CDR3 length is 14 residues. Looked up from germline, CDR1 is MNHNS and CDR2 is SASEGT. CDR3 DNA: TGTGCCACCACTCTCCCTACGAACACCGGGGAGCTGTTTTTT. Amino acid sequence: CATTLPTNTGELFF.

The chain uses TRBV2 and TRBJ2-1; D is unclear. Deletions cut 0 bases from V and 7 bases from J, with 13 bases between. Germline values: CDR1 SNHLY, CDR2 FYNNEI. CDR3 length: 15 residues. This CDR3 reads CASSEAPPPRNEQFF. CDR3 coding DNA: TGTGCCAGCAGTGAAGCCCCTCCCCCTCGGAATGAGCAGTTCTTC.

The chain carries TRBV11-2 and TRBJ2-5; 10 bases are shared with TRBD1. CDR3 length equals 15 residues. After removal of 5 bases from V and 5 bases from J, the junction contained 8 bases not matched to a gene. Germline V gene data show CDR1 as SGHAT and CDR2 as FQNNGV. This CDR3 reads CASSAGTGEWETQYF. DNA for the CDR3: TGTGCCAGCAGCGCAGGGACAGGGGAGTGGGAGACCCAGTACTTC.

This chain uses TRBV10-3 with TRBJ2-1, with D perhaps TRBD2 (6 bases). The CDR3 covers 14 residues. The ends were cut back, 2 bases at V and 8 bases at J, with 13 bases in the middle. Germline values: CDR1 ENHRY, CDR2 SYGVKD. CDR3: CAISEGGWGDEQFF. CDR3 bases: TGTGCCATCAGTGAGGGAGGGTGGGGAGATGAGCAGTTCTTC.

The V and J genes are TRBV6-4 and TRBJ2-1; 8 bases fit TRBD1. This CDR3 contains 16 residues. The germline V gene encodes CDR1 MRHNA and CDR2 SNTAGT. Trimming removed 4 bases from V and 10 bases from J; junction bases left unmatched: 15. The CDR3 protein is CASSVLGQGAEVEQFF. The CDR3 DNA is TGTGCCAGCAGTGTTTTGGGTCAGGGGGCGGAGGTCGAGCAGTTCTTC.

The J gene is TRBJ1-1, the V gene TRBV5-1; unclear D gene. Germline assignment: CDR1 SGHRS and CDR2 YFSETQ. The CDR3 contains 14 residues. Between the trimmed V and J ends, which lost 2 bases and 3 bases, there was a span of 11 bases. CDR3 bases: TGCGCCAGCAGCTTCGACGTGAGGGACACTGAAGCTTTCTTT. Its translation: CASSFDVRDTEAFF.

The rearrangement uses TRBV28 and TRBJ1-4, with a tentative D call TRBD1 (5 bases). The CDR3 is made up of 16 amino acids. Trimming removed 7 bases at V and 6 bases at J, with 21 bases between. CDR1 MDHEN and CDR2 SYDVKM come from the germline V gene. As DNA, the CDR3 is TGTGCCAGCACCCCCCCCGTGGGGGGAGTGGATGAAAAACTGTTTTTT. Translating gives CASTPPVGGVDEKLFF.

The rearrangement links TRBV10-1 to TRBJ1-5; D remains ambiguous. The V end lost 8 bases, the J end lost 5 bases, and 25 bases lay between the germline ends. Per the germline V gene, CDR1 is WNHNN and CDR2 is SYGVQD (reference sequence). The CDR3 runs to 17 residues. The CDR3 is CASLRVLVAGLDQPQHF. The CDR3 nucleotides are TGCGCCAGCCTACGGGTCCTGGTGGCAGGCCTCGATCAGCCCCAGCATTTT.

CDR3 amino acids: CASSYAGAQGGNTIYF. The CDR3 region has the DNA TGTGCCAGCAGTTATGCTGGGGCCCAGGGAGGAAACACCATATATTTT. The chain uses TRBV28 and TRBJ1-3; a weak D match, TRBD1 (5 bases). V was pared by 4 bases and J by 4 bases, with 17 bases between. Germline V lookup: CDR1 MDHEN, CDR2 SYDVKM. This CDR3 region has 16 residues.

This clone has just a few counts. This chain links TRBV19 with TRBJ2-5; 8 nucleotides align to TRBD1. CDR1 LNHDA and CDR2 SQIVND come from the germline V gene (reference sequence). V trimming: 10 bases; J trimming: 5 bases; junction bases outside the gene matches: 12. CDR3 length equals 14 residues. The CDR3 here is CATGAGGARETQYF. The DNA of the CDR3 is TGTGCCACTGGGGCAGGGGGCGCGCGGGAGACCCAGTACTTC.

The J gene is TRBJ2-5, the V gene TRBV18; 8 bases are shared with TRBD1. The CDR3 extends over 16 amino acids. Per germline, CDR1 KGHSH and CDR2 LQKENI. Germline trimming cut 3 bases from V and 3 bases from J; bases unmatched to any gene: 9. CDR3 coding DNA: TGTGCCAGCTCACCTCAGACAGGGGCCCGAAAAGAGACCCAGTACTTC. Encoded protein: CASSPQTGARKETQYF.

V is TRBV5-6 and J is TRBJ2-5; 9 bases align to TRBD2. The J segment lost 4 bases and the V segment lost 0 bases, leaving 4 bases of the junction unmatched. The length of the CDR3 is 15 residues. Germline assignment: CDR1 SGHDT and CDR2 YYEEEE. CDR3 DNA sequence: TGTGCCAGCAGCTTGGGCGGGGGGGCCGTAGAGACCCAGTACTTC. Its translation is CASSLGGGAVETQYF.

The CDR3 coding sequence is TGTGCCAGCAGCTTGTACAGGGGGCTTACTGGGGCCAACGTCCTGACTTTC. It yields the protein CASSLYRGLTGANVLTF. The chain is built from TRBV5-5 and TRBJ2-6; 9 nucleotides line up with TRBD1. Per the germline V gene, CDR1 is SGHKS and CDR2 is YYEKEE (reference sequence). The CDR3 has 17 amino acids. After removal of 1 base from V and 2 bases from J, the junction contained 4 bases not matched to a gene.

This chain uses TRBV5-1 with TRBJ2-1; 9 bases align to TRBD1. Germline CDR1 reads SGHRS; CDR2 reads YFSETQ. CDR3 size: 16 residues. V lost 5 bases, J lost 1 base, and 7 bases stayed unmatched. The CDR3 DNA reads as TGCGCCAGCAGTCCCGGGACAGGGTGGTCCTACAATGAGCAGTTCTTC. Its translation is CASSPGTGWSYNEQFF.

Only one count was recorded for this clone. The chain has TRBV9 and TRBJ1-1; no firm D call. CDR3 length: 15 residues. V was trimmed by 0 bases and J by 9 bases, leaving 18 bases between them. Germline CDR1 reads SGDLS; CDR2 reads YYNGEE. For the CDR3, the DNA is TGTGCCAGCAGCGTAGGAGAGGGCGCGGGTTCACAAGCTTTCTTT. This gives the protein CASSVGEGAGSQAFF.

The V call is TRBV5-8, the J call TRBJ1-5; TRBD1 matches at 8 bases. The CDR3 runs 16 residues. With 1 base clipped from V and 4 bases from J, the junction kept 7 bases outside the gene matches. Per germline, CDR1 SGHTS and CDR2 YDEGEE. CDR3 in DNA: TGTGCCAGCAGCTTGATGGGCAGGGGGCCGAATCAGCCCCAGCATTTT. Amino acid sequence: CASSLMGRGPNQPQHF.

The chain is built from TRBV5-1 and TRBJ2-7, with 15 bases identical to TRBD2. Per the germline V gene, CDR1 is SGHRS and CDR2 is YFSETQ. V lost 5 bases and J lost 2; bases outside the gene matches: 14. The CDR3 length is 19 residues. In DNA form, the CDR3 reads TGCGCCAGCAGTCGTCGCACCGGACTAGCGGGGGGGATAACCTACGAGCAGTACTTC. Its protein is CASSRRTGLAGGITYEQYF.

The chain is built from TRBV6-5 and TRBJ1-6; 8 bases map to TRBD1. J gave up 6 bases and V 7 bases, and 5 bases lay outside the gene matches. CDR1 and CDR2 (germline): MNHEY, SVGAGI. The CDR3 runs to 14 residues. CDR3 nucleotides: TGTGCCAGCACTAAAGACAGGGGTAATTCACCCCTCCACTTT. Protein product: CASTKDRGNSPLHF.

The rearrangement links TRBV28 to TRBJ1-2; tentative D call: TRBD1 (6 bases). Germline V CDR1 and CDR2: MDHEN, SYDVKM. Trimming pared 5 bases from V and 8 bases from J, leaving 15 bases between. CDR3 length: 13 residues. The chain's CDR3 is CASSPQGTVGYTF. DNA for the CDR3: TGTGCCAGCAGTCCTCAGGGGACGGTCGGCTACACCTTC.

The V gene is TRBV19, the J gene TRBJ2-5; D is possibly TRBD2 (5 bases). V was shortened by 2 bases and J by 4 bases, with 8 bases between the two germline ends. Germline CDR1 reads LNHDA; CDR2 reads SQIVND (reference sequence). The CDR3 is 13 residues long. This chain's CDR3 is CASSILAGETQYF. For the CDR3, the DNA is TGTGCCAGTAGTATACTAGCCGGAGAGACCCAGTACTTC.

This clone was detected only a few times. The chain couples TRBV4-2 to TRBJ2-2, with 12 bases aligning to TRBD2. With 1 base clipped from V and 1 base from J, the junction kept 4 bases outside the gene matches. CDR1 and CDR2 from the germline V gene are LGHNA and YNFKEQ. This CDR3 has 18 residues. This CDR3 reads CASSQVPGLAGNTGELFF. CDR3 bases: TGTGCCAGCAGCCAAGTACCGGGACTAGCGGGGAACACCGGGGAGCTGTTTTTT.

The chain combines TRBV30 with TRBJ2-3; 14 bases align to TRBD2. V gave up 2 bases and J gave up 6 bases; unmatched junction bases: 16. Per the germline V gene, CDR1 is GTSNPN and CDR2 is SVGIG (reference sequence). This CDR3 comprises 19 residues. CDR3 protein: CAWSSGQTSGGAWSDTQYF. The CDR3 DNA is TGTGCCTGGAGTTCGGGTCAGACTAGCGGGGGGGCTTGGTCGGATACGCAGTATTTT.